A single sample gave rise to the 4 T cell receptor beta chains below, sequenced in a study of cytomegalovirus exposure and HLA in healthy donors. The method was immunoSEQ multiplex PCR; TCRdb's version includes in-frame clones alone and lacks a portion of them. The sample has about 360,000 clones; more than 80% are singletons. The material sequenced was PBMCs. Every receptor here comes from a woman younger than 30 in good health and CMV-seronegative.

The V and J genes are TRBV7-2 and TRBJ2-7, with D maybe TRBD1 (5 bases). This CDR3 spans 12 amino acids. V gave up 1 base and J gave up 11 bases, with 12 bases separating them. The germline gives CDR1 SGHTA, CDR2 FQGNSA. This chain's CDR3 is CASSLGDRLKYF. The CDR3 DNA reads TGTGCCAGCAGCTTAGGTGACAGACTCAAGTACTTC.

This chain links TRBV9 with TRBJ1-6; 11 bases agree with TRBD1. The germline V gene has CDR1 SGDLS and CDR2 YYNGEE. The trim removed 4 bases at V and 10 bases at J, leaving 4 bases unmatched. The CDR3 loop spans 14 amino acids. CDR3 coding DNA: TGTGCCAGCAGCCTTGGGACAGGGGGATCACCCCTCCACTTT. Translating gives CASSLGTGGSPLHF. The entire variable domain, with the rest obtained from reference TRBV9 and TRBJ1-6, is as follows: DSGVTQTPKHLITATGQRVTLRCSPRSGDLSVYWYQQSLDQGLQFLIQYYNGEERAKGNILERFSAQQFPDLHSELNLSSLELGDSALYFCASSLGTGGSPLHFGNGTRLTVT.

V gene TRBV23-1 combines with J gene TRBJ2-2; D unclear. TRBV23-1 is given ORF status, its function remaining uncertain. The V and J ends lost 0 bases and 0 bases respectively, with 8 bases between them. The length of the CDR3 is 16 residues. The CDR3 nucleotides are TGCGCCAGCAGTCAATCCGGTACTACGAACACCGGGGAGCTGTTTTTT. Its protein is CASSQSGTTNTGELFF.

The chain recombines TRBV6-1 with TRBJ1-5; D remains unclear. V was pared by 7 bases and J by 4 bases, with 17 bases between. CDR3 size: 15 residues. Germline V gene data show CDR1 as MNHNS and CDR2 as SASEGT. CDR3 in DNA: TGTGCCAGCACTAAAGTGGACGGAGGAAATCAGCCCCAGCATTTT. Its protein is CASTKVDGGNQPQHF.